This TCR beta chain was sequenced for a study of shared clonotypes between healthy human individuals (dated by TCRdb to 2020 to 2022). For the study in its entirety: A couple of women and three men aged 18 to 49 years were included in the cohort. For each donor, three plates each were used for CD4 naive and CD4 memory, two plates were used for CD8 naive, and one plate was used for CD8 memory. To estimate repertoire size and how much clonotypes are shared between individuals, the study performed deep sequencing of blood TCR repertoires from roughly five healthy adults. To increase sequencing depth and limit assay-specific biases, TCR repertoire library preparation and sequencing were carried out by different laboratories using diverse techniques. Per donor, leukapheresis produced somewhere between about 0.85 and 8.9 billion PBMCs. What the research found in general, with its limitations: Only blood was sampled, and tissue TCR repertoires likely differ from those in blood. Estimated clonotype richness was generally larger for naive than for memory subsets. Incomplete sequencing was indicated by rarefaction of sorted-subset datasets, despite the large sequencing depth. Compared with non-shared clonotypes, the clonotypes found in all four sorted-subset donors had higher generation probabilities. Across a handful of donors, around 5% of naive CD4, roughly 3.4% of naive CD8, about 2.3% of memory CD4, and over 0.35% of memory CD8 clonotypes were shared. Based on pairwise subsampling, the degree of clonotype sharing among donors was expected to be affected by sequencing depth. Because the study included only a small number of donors, the genetic and exposure-history diversity represented was limited.

Using the deep immunoSEQ assay, TCR CDR3 regions were amplified from genomic DNA by multiplex PCR. Extracted genomic DNA from each cell subset was distributed evenly across all wells of several immunoSEQ 96-well plates, and each plate was treated as a replicate. For sorted subsets, each replicate PCR was loaded with roughly 0.2 ug genomic DNA, equivalent to 32,000 or so T cell genomes. Purified libraries were measured with a Qubit 3.0 fluorometer, size-checked on a Bioanalyzer 2100, and measured again with the KAPA Library Quantification kit. Every immunoSEQ 96-well plate was sequenced on a dedicated single-read 150-cycle Illumina NextSeq 550 flow cell. Under the source paper's analysis protocol: Because the immunoSEQ output included only junctional sequences and no quality scores, the filtering could not be the same as the filtering used for full-length reads. To assign V/J genes and CDR3, sequences were annotated using PyIR, a Python wrapper for IgBLAST v1.9, with IMGT germline references. Reads were filtered out if the reads had weak V/J assignments (E-value above 1e-6), no CDR3, stop codons, out-of-frame junctions, or ambiguous translated residues. V3J clonotypes were defined as sequences sharing an identical inferred V gene, J gene, and CDR3 amino acid sequence. Percentage overlap between repertoires was computed as shared unique clonotypes divided by the size of the smaller repertoire. Richness of each repertoire was evaluated using RTK rarefaction, the Chao1 estimator, and Recon v2.1 estimates of unobserved clonotypes. OLGA was used to compute generation probabilities for all TCRbeta clonotypes that the gDNA method yielded from a few donors. The table was pulled from immuneACCESS by TCRdb, which kept in-frame rearrangements only. Such tables lose some clones; where checked, under half of the loss comes from unresolved V genes, and the rest has no known cause. D and trimming were read from the DNA, whereas the V and J calls and clone size are those reported in that table. This sample has about 2.1 million clones in its table, and approximately 94% of those were observed once. Approximately 1.7% of the sample goes to the ten largest clones.

From its cysteine to its phenylalanine, the CDR3 spans 18 amino acids. Kept here is only the CDR3 DNA, which spans 54 bases and is read in frame from base 1. Trimming leaves V shorter by 1 base and J shorter by 7 bases, with the junction holding 15 bases beyond the gene matches. CDR1 and CDR2 (SGHRS, YFSETQ) derive from the germline V gene. This clone has a single count. Which antigen it targets is not known. No much larger clonotype is one base removed from it; base qualities were not supplied. For the CD8 naive samples, CD45RO-negative cells were positively selected for CCR7, yielding a CD45RA+CCR7+ population from which TemRA cells were excluded. Healthy HIV-negative adults with no recently reported acute infections or vaccinations were included as donors. Only Caucasian adults living in Nashville, Tennessee, USA were represented among the donors. Blood was collected by leukapheresis, and PBMCs were isolated by Ficoll-Histopaque density gradient centrifugation and then cryopreserved in liquid nitrogen vapor phase. Analytical flow cytometry was used to check the purity and quantity of each magnetically sorted T cell population. Genomic DNA was isolated from each sorted fraction and quantified by UV absorbance on a Nanodrop 2000c.

Sequenced input: naive CD8+ T cells from PBMCs. Per the publication, the cell subset or site label means: CD45RA+CCR7+. This chain joins TRBV5-1 to TRBJ2-1, and 9 junctional nucleotides match TRBD2. The source of this sequence is a man aged 18-30 years in good health. Some clones in this sample may be carry-over from other donors' samples. Here is the DNA: TGCGCCAGCAGCTTGCAACCCGGAGGGCGGGAGGGCCGGAATGAGCAGTTCTTC. It translates to CASSLQPGGREGRNEQFF.